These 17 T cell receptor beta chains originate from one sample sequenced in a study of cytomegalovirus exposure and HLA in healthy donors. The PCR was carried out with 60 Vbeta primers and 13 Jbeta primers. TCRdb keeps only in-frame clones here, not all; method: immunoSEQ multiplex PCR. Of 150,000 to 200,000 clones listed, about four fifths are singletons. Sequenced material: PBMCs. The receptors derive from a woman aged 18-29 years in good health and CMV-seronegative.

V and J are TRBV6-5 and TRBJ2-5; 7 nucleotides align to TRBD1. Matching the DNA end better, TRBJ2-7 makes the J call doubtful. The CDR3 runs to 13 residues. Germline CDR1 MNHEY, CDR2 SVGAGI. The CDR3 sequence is CATIRDSTYEQYF. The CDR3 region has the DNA TGTGCCACCATCAGGGACAGCACTTACGAGCAGTACTTC.

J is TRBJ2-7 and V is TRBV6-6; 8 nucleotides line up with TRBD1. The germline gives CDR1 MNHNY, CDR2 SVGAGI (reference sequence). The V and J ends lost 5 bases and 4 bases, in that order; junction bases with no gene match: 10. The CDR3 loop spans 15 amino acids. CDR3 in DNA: TGTGCCAGCAGTCCCTCAGGGGGCAAGATTTACGAGCAGTACTTC. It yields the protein CASSPSGGKIYEQYF.

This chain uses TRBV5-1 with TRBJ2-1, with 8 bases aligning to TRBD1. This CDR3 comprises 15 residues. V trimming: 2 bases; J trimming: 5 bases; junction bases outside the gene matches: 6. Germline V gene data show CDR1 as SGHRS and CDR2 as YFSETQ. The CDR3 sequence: CASSLGQGSHNEQFF. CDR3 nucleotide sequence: TGCGCCAGCAGCTTAGGACAGGGTTCCCACAATGAGCAGTTCTTC. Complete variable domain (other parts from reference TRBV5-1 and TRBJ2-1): KAGVTQTPRYLIKTRGQQVTLSCSPISGHRSVSWYQQTPGQGLQFLFEYFSETQRNKGNFPGRFSGRQFSNSRSEMNVSTLELGDSALYLCASSLGQGSHNEQFFGPGTRLTVL.

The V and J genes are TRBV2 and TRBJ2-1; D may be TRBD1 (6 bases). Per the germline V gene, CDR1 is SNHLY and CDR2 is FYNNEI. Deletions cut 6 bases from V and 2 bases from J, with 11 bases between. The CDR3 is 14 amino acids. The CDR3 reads CASRNGTTYNEQFF. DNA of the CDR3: TGTGCCAGCAGGAACGGGACAACCTACAATGAGCAGTTCTTC. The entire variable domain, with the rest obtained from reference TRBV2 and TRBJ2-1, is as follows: EPEVTQTPSHQVTQMGQEVILRCVPISNHLYFYWYRQILGQKVEFLVSFYNNEISEKSEIFDDQFSVERPDGSNFTLKIRSTKLEDSAMYFCASRNGTTYNEQFFGPGTRLTVL.

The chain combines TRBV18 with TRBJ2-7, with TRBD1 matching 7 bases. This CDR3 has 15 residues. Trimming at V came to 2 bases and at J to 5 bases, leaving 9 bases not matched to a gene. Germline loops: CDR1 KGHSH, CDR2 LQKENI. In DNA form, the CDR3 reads TGTGCCAGCTCACCAAGGATCAGGGGGATGGACGAGCAGTACTTC. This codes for CASSPRIRGMDEQYF.

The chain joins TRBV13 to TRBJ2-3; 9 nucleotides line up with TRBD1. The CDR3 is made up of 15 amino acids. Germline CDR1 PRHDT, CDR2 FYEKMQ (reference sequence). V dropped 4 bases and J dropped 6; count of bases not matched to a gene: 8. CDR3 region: CASSSWDRVRDTQYF. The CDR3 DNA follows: TGTGCCAGCAGCTCCTGGGACAGGGTCAGGGATACGCAGTATTTT. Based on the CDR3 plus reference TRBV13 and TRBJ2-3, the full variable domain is AAGVIQSPRHLIKEKRETATLKCYPIPRHDTVYWYQQGPGQDPQFLISFYEKMQSDKGSIPDRFSAQQFSDYHSELNMSSLELGDSALYFCASSSWDRVRDTQYFGPGTRLTVL.

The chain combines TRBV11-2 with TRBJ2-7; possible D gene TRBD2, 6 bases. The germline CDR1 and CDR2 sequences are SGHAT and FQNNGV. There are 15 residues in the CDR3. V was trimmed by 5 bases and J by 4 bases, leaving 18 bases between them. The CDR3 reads CASSPPPWDSYEQYF. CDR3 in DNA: TGTGCCAGCAGCCCCCCACCCTGGGACTCTTACGAGCAGTACTTC.

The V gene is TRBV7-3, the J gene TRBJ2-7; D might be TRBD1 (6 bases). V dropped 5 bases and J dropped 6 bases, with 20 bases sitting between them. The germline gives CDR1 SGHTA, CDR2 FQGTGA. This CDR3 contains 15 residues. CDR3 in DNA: TGTGCCAGCAGCCAGCTAAGACTAAACAGGGTCGAGCAGTACTTC. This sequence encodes CASSQLRLNRVEQYF.

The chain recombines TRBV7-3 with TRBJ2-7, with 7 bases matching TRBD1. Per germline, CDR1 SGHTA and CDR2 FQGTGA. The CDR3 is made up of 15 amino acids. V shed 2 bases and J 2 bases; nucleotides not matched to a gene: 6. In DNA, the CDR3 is TGTGCCAGCAGCTTAGCGGTCGGGACAGCCTACGAGCAGTACTTC. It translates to CASSLAVGTAYEQYF. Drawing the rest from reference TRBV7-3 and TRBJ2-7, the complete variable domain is GAGVSQTPSNKVTEKGKYVELRCDPISGHTALYWYRQSLGQGPEFLIYFQGTGAADDSGLPNDRFFAVRPEGSVSTLKIQRTERGDSAVYLCASSLAVGTAYEQYFGPGTRLTVT.

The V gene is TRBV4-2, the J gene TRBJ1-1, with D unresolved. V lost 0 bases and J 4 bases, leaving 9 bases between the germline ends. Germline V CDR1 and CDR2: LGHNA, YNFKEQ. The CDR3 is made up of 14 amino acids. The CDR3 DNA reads TGTGCCAGCAGCCAAGATGGAACGGGCACTGAAGCTTTCTTT. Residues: CASSQDGTGTEAFF.

The CDR3 coding sequence is TGTGCCAGCAGTTTATCAATGAACACCGGGGAGCTGTTTTTT. This codes for CASSLSMNTGELFF. The genes are TRBV28 and TRBJ2-2; D gene unclear. In germline, CDR1 is MDHEN, CDR2 SYDVKM. CDR3 length equals 14 residues. V lost 1 base, J lost 1 base, and 4 bases lay in between.

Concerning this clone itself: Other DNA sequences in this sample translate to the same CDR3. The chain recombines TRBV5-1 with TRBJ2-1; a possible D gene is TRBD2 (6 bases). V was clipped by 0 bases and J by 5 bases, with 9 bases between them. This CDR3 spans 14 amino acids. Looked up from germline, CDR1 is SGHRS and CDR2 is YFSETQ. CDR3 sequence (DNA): TGCGCCAGCAGCTTGGAACTAGCAGACAATGAGCAGTTCTTC. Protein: CASSLELADNEQFF.

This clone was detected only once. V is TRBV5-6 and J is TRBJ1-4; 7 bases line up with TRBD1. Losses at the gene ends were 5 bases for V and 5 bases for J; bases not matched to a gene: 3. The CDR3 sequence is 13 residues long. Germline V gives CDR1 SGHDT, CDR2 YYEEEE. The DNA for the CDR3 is TGTGCCAGCAGGACGACAGGGAATGAAAAACTGTTTTTT. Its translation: CASRTTGNEKLFF.

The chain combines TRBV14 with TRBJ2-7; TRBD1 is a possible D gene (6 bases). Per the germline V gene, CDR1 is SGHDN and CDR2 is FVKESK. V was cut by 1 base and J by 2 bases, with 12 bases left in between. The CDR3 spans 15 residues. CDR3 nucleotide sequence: TGTGCCAGCAGCCAAGGGCAGGGGCCCGCCTACGAGCAGTACTTC. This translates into CASSQGQGPAYEQYF.

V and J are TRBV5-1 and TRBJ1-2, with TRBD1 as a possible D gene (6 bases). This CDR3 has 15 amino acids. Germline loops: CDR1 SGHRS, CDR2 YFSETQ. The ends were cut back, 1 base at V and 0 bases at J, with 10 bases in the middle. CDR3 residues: CASSLYRDSNYGYTF. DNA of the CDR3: TGCGCCAGCAGCTTGTACAGGGATTCTAACTATGGCTACACCTTC.

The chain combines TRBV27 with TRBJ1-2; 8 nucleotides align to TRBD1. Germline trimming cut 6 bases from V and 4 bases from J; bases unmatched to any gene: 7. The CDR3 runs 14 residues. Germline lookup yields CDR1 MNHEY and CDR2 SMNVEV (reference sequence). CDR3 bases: TGTGCCAGCAGAACCTCCGGGACAGGCTATGGCTACACCTTC. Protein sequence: CASRTSGTGYGYTF.

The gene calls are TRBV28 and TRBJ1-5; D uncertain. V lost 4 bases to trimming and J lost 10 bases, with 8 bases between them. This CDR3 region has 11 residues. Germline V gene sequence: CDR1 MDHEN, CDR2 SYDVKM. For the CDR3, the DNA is TGTGCCAGCAGTTCCGGAGTTCCCCAGCATTTT. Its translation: CASSSGVPQHF.